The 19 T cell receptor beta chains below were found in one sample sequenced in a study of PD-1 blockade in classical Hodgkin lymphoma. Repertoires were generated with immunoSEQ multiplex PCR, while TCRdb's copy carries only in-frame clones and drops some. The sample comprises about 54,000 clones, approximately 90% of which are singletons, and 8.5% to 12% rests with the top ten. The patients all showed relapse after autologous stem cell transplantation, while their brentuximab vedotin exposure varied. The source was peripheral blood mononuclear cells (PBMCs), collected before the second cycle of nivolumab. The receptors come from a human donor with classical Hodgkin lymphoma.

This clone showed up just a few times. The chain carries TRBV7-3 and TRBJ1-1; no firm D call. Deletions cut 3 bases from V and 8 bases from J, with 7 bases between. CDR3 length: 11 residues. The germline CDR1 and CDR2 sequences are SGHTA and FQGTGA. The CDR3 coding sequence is TGTGCCAGCAGCTTCATGTCCGAAGCTTTCTTT. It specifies CASSFMSEAFF.

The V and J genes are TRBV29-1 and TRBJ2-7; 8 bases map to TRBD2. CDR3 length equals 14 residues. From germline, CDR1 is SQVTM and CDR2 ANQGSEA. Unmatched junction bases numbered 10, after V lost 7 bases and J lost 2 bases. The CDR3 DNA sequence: TGCAGCGCCAACGGGGCGGGAGGAACCTACGAGCAGTACTTC. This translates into CSANGAGGTYEQYF.

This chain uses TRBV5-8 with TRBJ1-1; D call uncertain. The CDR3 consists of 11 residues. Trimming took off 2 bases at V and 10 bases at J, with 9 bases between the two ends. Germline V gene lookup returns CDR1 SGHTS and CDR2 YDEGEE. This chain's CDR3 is CASSLRATAFF. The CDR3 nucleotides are TGTGCCAGCAGCTTACGAGCAACAGCTTTCTTT.

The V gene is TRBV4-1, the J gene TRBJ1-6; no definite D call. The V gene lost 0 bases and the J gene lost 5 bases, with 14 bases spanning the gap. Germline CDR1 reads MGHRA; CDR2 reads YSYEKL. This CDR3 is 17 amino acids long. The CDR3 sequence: CASSQDITIPHNSPLHF. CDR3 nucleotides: TGCGCCAGCAGCCAAGATATAACCATACCCCATAATTCACCCCTCCACTTT.

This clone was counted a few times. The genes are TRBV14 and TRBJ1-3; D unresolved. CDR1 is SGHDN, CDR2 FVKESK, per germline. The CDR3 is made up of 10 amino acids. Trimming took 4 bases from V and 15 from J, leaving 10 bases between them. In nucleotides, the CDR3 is TGTGCCAGCAGCCTGCACTACAGATATTTT. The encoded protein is CASSLHYRYF.

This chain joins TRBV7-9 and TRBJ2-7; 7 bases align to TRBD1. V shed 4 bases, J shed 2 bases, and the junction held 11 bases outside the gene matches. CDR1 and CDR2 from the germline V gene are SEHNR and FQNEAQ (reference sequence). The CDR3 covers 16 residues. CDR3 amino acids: CASSSPTGTEAYEQYF. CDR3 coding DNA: TGTGCCAGCAGCTCACCAACCGGGACAGAGGCCTACGAGCAGTACTTC.

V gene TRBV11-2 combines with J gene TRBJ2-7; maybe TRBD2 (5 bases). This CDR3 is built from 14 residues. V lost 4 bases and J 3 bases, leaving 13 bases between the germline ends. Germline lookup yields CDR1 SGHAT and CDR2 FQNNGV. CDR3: CASSSEGRDYEQYF. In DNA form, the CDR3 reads TGTGCCAGCAGCTCGGAAGGACGGGACTACGAGCAGTACTTC.

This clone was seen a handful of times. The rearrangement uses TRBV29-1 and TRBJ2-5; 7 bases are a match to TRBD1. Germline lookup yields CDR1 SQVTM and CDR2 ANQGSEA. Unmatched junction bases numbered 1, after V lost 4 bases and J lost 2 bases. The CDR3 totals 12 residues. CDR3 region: CSVGGQQETQYF. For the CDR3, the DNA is TGCAGCGTTGGGGGACAGCAAGAGACCCAGTACTTC. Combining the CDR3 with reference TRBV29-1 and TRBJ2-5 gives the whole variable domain SAVISQKPSRDICQRGTSLTIQCQVDSQVTMMFWYRQQPGQSLTLIATANQGSEATYESGFVIDKFPISRPNLTFSTLTVSNMSPEDSSIYLCSVGGQQETQYFGPGTRLLVL.

CDR3: CASLPGADTGELFF. As DNA, the CDR3 is TGTGCCAGCCTGCCGGGGGCCGACACCGGGGAGCTGTTTTTT. The V call is TRBV2, the J call TRBJ2-2; TRBD1 or TRBD2 may be the D gene (6 bases each). The CDR3 loop spans 14 amino acids. Trimming removed 8 bases at V and 3 bases at J, with 13 bases between. Germline V gene sequence: CDR1 SNHLY, CDR2 FYNNEI.

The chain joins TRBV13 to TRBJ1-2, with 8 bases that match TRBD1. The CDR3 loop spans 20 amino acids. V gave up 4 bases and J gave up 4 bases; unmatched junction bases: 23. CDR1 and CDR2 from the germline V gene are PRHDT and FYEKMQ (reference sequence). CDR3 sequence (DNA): TGTGCCAGCAGCTCCAATTTCGGGGAGACAGGGGCTCAAATCTCCTATGGCTACACCTTC. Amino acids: CASSSNFGETGAQISYGYTF.

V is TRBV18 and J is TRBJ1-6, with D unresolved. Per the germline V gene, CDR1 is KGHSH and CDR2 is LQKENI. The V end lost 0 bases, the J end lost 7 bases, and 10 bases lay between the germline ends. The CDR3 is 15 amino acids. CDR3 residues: CASSPPEGPNSPLHF. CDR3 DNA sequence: TGTGCCAGCTCACCACCTGAAGGTCCGAATTCACCCCTCCACTTT.

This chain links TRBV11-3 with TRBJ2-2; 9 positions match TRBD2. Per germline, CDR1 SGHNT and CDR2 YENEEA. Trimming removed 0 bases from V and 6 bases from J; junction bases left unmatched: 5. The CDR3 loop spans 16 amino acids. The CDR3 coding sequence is TGTGCCAGCAGCTTAGAGACGGGACTAGCCCCCGGGGAGCTGTTTTTT. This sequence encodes CASSLETGLAPGELFF. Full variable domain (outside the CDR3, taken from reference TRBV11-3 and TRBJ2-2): EAGVVQSPRYKIIEKKQPVAFWCNPISGHNTLYWYLQNLGQGPELLIRYENEEAVDDSQLPKDRFSAERLKGVDSTLKIQPAELGDSAVYLCASSLETGLAPGELFFGEGSRLTVL.

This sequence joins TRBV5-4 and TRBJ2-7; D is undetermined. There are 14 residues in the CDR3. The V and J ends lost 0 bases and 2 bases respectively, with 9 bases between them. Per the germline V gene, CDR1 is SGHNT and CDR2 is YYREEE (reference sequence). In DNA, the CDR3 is TGTGCCAGCAGCTTGGATGCACTCGCCTACGAGCAGTACTTC. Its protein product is CASSLDALAYEQYF.

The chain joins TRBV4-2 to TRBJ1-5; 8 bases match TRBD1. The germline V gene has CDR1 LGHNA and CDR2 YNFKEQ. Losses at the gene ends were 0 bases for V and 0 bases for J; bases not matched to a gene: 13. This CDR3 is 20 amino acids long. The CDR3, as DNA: TGTGCCAGCAGCCAAGACAAAGGGACAGGAAAAACTAATAGCAATCAGCCCCAGCATTTT. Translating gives CASSQDKGTGKTNSNQPQHF.

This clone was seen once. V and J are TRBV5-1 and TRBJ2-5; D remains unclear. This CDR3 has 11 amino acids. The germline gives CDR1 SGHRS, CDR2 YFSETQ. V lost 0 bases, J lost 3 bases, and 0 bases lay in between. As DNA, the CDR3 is TGCGCCAGCAGCTTGGAAGAGACCCAGTACTTC. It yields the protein CASSLEETQYF.

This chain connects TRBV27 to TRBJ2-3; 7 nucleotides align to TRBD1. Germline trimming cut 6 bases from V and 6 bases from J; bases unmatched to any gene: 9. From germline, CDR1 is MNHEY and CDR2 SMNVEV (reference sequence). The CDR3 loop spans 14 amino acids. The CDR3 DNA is TGTGCCAGCAGCTTGTCGACAGGGTCCGATACGCAGTATTTT. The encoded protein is CASSLSTGSDTQYF.

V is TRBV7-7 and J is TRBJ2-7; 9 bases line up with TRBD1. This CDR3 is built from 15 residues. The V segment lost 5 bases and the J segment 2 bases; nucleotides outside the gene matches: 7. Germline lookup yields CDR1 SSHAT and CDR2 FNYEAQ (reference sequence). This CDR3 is CASSLGQGPTYEQYF. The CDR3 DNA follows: TGTGCCAGCAGCCTAGGACAGGGGCCAACCTACGAGCAGTACTTC.

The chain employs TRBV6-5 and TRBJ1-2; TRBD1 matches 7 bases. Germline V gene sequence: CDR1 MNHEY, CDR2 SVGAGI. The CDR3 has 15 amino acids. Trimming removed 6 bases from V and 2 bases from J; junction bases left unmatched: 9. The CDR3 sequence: CASRGDSHLNYGYTF. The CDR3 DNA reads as TGTGCCAGCAGGGGGGACAGCCATCTCAACTATGGCTACACCTTC.

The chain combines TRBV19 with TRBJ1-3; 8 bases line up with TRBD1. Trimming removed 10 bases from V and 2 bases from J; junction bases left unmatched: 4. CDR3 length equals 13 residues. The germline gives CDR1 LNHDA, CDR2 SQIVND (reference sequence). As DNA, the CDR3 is TGTGCCACCGCAGGGGGCACTGGAAACACCATATATTTT. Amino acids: CATAGGTGNTIYF.